This T cell receptor beta chain was identified during a study of beta chain features in type 1 diabetes. Findings of the study overall: In comparison with healthy donors, patients had naive, central memory and Treg TCRB repertoires that appeared more similar. Within each of all four CD4+ subsets, Type 1 diabetes patients had TCRB CDR3s that were moderately but significantly shorter.

Deletions cut 0 bases from V and 5 bases from J, with 11 bases between. The CDR3 totals 14 residues. Germline V gene data show CDR1 as SGHRS and CDR2 as YFSETQ. This clone was found a few times. Its matching antigen is unknown. What was sequenced were expressed TCRB transcripts, since all of the isolated RNA had been reverse transcribed. An average approximately 3.3 million reads came from naive, central memory and regulatory T cell samples. Sequenced by immunoSEQ multiplex PCR; TCRdb stores in-frame clones only, minus some. Among roughly 340,000 clones listed, about 13% were seen once. The sequencing sample was made of naive CD4+ T cells from blood. This receptor was identified in a woman between 18 and 30 years old with type 1 diabetes. The V gene is TRBV5-1, the J gene TRBJ2-5; the D gene is possibly TRBD2 (6 bases). CDR3 amino acids: CASSLVLASETQYF. The DNA for the CDR3 is TGCGCCAGCAGCTTGGTCCTAGCGTCGGAGACCCAGTACTTC. The complete variable domain, with remaining parts taken from reference TRBV5-1 and TRBJ2-5, reads KAGVTQTPRYLIKTRGQQVTLSCSPISGHRSVSWYQQTPGQGLQFLFEYFSETQRNKGNFPGRFSGRQFSNSRSEMNVSTLELGDSALYLCASSLVLASETQYFGPGTRLLVL.